The 8 T cell receptor beta chains below all came from one sample that was sequenced in a study of shared clonotypes between healthy human individuals. Profiling relied on immunoSEQ multiplex PCR, and the TCRdb table lists in-frame clones only, not all of them. Of approximately 1,500,000 clones listed, approximately 97% are singletons. The sample consisted of naive CD4+ T cells sorted from blood. Subset given: CD45RA+ positively selected. Receptors originate from a man under 40 in good health.

The genes are TRBV5-1 and TRBJ2-5; D gene ambiguous. The germline CDR1 and CDR2 sequences are SGHRS and YFSETQ. The CDR3 is made up of 13 amino acids. Trimming removed 4 bases from V and 5 bases from J, with 12 bases in between. This CDR3 is CASSPSAEETQYF. CDR3 in DNA: TGCGCCAGCAGCCCCTCGGCAGAGGAGACCCAGTACTTC.

This clone came up a few times. This CDR3 is also generated by other DNA sequences in the sample. The chain recombines TRBV28 with TRBJ1-2; D is ambiguous. Germline loops: CDR1 MDHEN, CDR2 SYDVKM. The CDR3 is 12 residues long. Trimming removed 3 bases from V and 3 bases from J, with 5 bases in between. CDR3 residues: CASSLRDYGYTF. The DNA of the CDR3 is TGTGCCAGCAGTTTGCGGGACTATGGCTACACCTTC.

The V call is TRBV4-1, the J call TRBJ2-1; D perhaps matches TRBD2 (6 bases). Per the germline V gene, CDR1 is MGHRA and CDR2 is YSYEKL. This CDR3 comprises 15 residues. Trimming pared 4 bases from V and 9 bases from J, leaving 19 bases between. The CDR3 DNA follows: TGCGCCAGCAGCCTGGGGACTGGGTTAGTCGGTGAGCAGTTCTTC. Protein sequence: CASSLGTGLVGEQFF.

The CDR3, as DNA: TGTGCCAGCAGTAACCTCGGGACAGTTAGCAATCAGCCCCAGCATTTT. Encoded protein: CASSNLGTVSNQPQHF. The chain is built from TRBV28 and TRBJ1-5; the match to TRBD1 covers 7 bases. Germline-derived CDR1 and CDR2 are MDHEN and SYDVKM. Trimming took 5 bases from V and 0 from J; bases not matched to a gene: 7. This CDR3 region has 16 residues.

The chain is built from TRBV2 and TRBJ1-4, with 7 bases matching TRBD1. The V gene end was trimmed by 6 bases and the J gene end by 4 bases; junction bases not matched to a gene: 5. The CDR3 runs 14 residues. Germline CDR1 is SNHLY and CDR2 is FYNNEI. The CDR3, as DNA: TGTGCCAGCAGGGGGGACAGTCTTAATGAAAAACTGTTTTTT. Protein product: CASRGDSLNEKLFF.

The chain combines TRBV27 with TRBJ2-2; the match to TRBD2 covers 9 bases. The J segment lost 4 bases and the V segment lost 8 bases, leaving 8 bases of the junction unmatched. The CDR3 sequence is 15 residues long. Germline-derived CDR1 and CDR2 are MNHEY and SMNVEV (reference sequence). The CDR3 coding sequence is TGTGCCAGCTCCCTTAGCGGGAGTGTCACCGGGGAGCTGTTTTTT. Translation gives CASSLSGSVTGELFF.

V is TRBV7-6 and J is TRBJ2-1, with TRBD1 identical over 11 bases. Trimming removed 2 bases from V and 1 base from J; junction bases left unmatched: 4. Per germline, CDR1 SGHVS and CDR2 FNYEAQ. The CDR3 consists of 17 residues. CDR3 in DNA: TGTGCCAGCAGCTTACCCTGGGACAGGGGGTCCTACAATGAGCAGTTCTTC. Translation: CASSLPWDRGSYNEQFF.

Details on this clone: At one end the junction does not follow the germline gene, possibly because of a read error. V gene TRBV10-2 combines with J gene TRBJ2-5; 9 bases fit TRBD2. The germline V gene encodes CDR1 WSHSY and CDR2 SAAADI. This CDR3 is 19 amino acids long. CDR3 loop: CASSESGLAGSPYQEIQYF. The CDR3 DNA reads as TGCGCCAGCAGTGAGTCGGGCCTAGCGGGGAGCCCGTACCAAGAGATCCAGTACTTC.